Listed here is a single TCR beta chain. This sample was taken from a study of lymphopenia after photon versus proton radiotherapy. Sequenced by immunoSEQ multiplex PCR; TCRdb stores in-frame clones only, minus some. The table has 150,000 to 200,000 clones, more than 85% seen once. The CDR3 sequence is 16 residues long. Germline V gives CDR1 LGHNA, CDR2 YSLEER. V shed 0 bases and J 0 bases; nucleotides not matched to a gene: 5. This specimen consisted of peripheral blood, obtained from a patient treated with photon-based radiotherapy. J is TRBJ2-7 and V is TRBV4-3; TRBD2 matches at 7 bases. The sequence derives from a man aged 45-65 years with gastric cancer. The CDR3 region has the DNA TGCGCCAGCAGCCAAGACATAGGACTAGACTCCTACGAGCAGTACTTC. Its protein is CASSQDIGLDSYEQYF.